One sample yielded the 21 T cell receptor beta chains listed below, sequenced in a study of Ad26.COV2.S vaccination and SARS-CoV-2 variants. Assay: immunoSEQ multiplex PCR; the TCRdb copy retains only in-frame clones and omits some. The table shows roughly 380,000 clones, with roughly nine tenths occurring only once. The sample consisted of peripheral blood, taken after recovery from COVID-19. The receptors stem from a human donor who had recovered from COVID-19.

The gene calls are TRBV11-3 and TRBJ2-2; D perhaps matches TRBD2 (5 bases). Trimming left V 5 bases short and J 1 base short, with 8 bases between. The CDR3 sequence is 14 residues long. CDR1 is SGHNT and CDR2 is YENEEA in the germline V gene. The DNA for the CDR3 is TGTGCCAGCAGCGCGACTATGAACACCGGGGAGCTGTTTTTT. It specifies CASSATMNTGELFF.

The chain joins TRBV6-4 to TRBJ2-2; D ambiguous. The CDR3 totals 12 residues. The V end lost 2 bases, the J end lost 5 bases, and 3 bases lay between the germline ends. Germline V lookup: CDR1 MRHNA, CDR2 SNTAGT. The CDR3 spells CASSDGTGELFF. CDR3 coding DNA: TGTGCCAGCAGTGACGGAACCGGGGAGCTGTTTTTT.

The chain recombines TRBV4-3 with TRBJ2-7; 9 bases are a match to TRBD1. Germline assignment: CDR1 LGHNA and CDR2 YSLEER. V was clipped by 3 bases and J by 3 bases; unmatched bases: 3. The CDR3 loop spans 14 amino acids. In nucleotides, the CDR3 is TGCGCCAGCAGCCAGGCGACAGGGGGCTACGAGCAGTACTTC. This translates into CASSQATGGYEQYF.

The DNA of the CDR3 is TGTGCCAGCAGTTACCCCCAGGGTAACACTGAAGCTTTCTTT. It yields the protein CASSYPQGNTEAFF. V gene TRBV6-6 combines with J gene TRBJ1-1; tentatively, D is TRBD1 (5 bases). CDR3 length equals 14 residues. Germline CDR1 MNHNY, CDR2 SVGAGI (reference sequence). V lost 2 bases to trimming and J lost 2 bases, with 9 bases between them.

The J gene is TRBJ2-7, the V gene TRBV19; either TRBD1 or TRBD2 may supply D (5 bases each). V lost 6 bases, J lost 5 bases, and 17 bases lay in between. This CDR3 is built from 14 residues. Germline V lookup: CDR1 LNHDA, CDR2 SQIVND (reference sequence). The CDR3 sequence is CASRRAMTAHEQYF. The CDR3, as DNA: TGTGCCAGTAGGAGGGCCATGACAGCACACGAGCAGTACTTC.

The chain couples TRBV6-2 or TRBV6-3 to TRBJ1-2; D is uncertain. The CDR3 sequence is 11 residues long. Trimming stripped 4 bases from V and 4 bases from J, with 4 bases between. Germline V gene data show CDR1 as MNHEY and CDR2 as SVGEGT. The CDR3 nucleotides read TGTGCCAGCAGTTTAGGCTATGGCTACACCTTC. Protein: CASSLGYGYTF.

The J gene is TRBJ2-7, the V gene TRBV7-3; TRBD2 might be the D (5 bases). There are 14 residues in the CDR3. Per the germline V gene, CDR1 is SGHTA and CDR2 is FQGTGA. V shed 5 bases and J shed 2 bases, with 13 bases lying between them. CDR3 nucleotide sequence: TGTGCCAGCAGCCCAACGGGGTATCCCTACGAGCAGTACTTC. Amino acid sequence: CASSPTGYPYEQYF.

This chain uses TRBV5-6 with TRBJ1-2; TRBD1 matches at 9 bases. The CDR3 consists of 16 residues. After removal of 4 bases from V and 4 bases from J, the junction contained 11 bases not matched to a gene. Per the germline V gene, CDR1 is SGHDT and CDR2 is YYEEEE. The CDR3 region has the DNA TGTGCCAGCAGCCCGGGGTCGGGACAGGGTGGCTATGGCTACACCTTC. Translating it yields CASSPGSGQGGYGYTF.

The genes are TRBV7-3 and TRBJ2-7, with D perhaps TRBD2 (6 bases). The CDR3 runs 13 residues. Germline values: CDR1 SGHTA, CDR2 FQGTGA. Trimming removed 3 bases from V and 0 bases from J, with 6 bases in between. The CDR3 coding sequence is TGTGCCAGCAGCTTCGGGGGCTCCTACGAGCAGTACTTC. Translating gives CASSFGGSYEQYF.

V and J are TRBV4-2 and TRBJ1-5, with unresolved D. Trimming took off 0 bases at V and 3 bases at J, with 12 bases between the two ends. The CDR3 extends over 16 amino acids. The germline gives CDR1 LGHNA, CDR2 YNFKEQ. CDR3 in DNA: TGTGCCAGCAGCCAAGAATGGGCCGATTACAATCAGCCCCAGCATTTT. Protein sequence: CASSQEWADYNQPQHF.

For this clone: Additional DNA sequences in this sample encode the identical CDR3. The V call is TRBV7-2, the J call TRBJ2-5; no firm D call. Germline V gene lookup returns CDR1 SGHTA and CDR2 FQGNSA. The CDR3 loop spans 13 amino acids. Trimming shortened V by 2 bases and J by 1 base, and 5 bases separated the two germline ends. CDR3 sequence reads: CASSLYSQETQYF. CDR3 DNA: TGTGCCAGCAGCTTATACTCCCAAGAGACCCAGTACTTC.

This clone was observed a single time. V is TRBV11-3 and J is TRBJ1-2; D is ambiguous. Trimming left V 5 bases short and J 3 bases short, with 10 bases between. The CDR3 sequence is 13 residues long. Germline values: CDR1 SGHNT, CDR2 YENEEA. The CDR3 region is CASSGGGYYGYTF. As DNA, the CDR3 is TGTGCCAGCAGCGGAGGAGGGTACTATGGCTACACCTTC.

Note on this clone: Other DNA sequences in the same sample also yield this CDR3. The J gene is TRBJ1-1, the V gene TRBV6-5, with D possibly TRBD1 on 6 matching bases. Trimming took 4 bases from V and 0 from J, leaving 12 bases between them. Germline lookup yields CDR1 MNHEY and CDR2 SVGAGI. The CDR3 spans 15 residues. CDR3 sequence (DNA): TGTGCCAGCAGTTCCTATGGACAGATGAACACTGAAGCTTTCTTT. Protein product: CASSSYGQMNTEAFF.

This rearrangement joins TRBV10-2 to TRBJ1-2, with TRBD1 matching over 12 bases. This CDR3 is 15 amino acids long. Germline V CDR1 and CDR2: WSHSY, SAAADI. V trimming: 6 bases; J trimming: 5 bases; junction bases outside the gene matches: 7. The CDR3 loop reads CASRGTGGSRYGYTF. In nucleotides, the CDR3 is TGCGCCAGCAGGGGGACAGGGGGCTCCCGTTATGGCTACACCTTC.

CDR3 coding DNA: TGTGCCAGCAGCTTAGGCCTCCTAGCGGCGAACACCGGGGAGCTGTTTTTT. As protein: CASSLGLLAANTGELFF. V gene TRBV13 combines with J gene TRBJ2-2, with 7 bases that match TRBD2. The CDR3 length is 17 residues. Germline values: CDR1 PRHDT, CDR2 FYEKMQ (reference sequence). Trimming cost V 0 bases and J 0 bases; bases outside gene matches: 4.

The chain employs TRBV19 and TRBJ2-7, with 8 bases fitting TRBD1. Germline CDR1 is LNHDA and CDR2 is SQIVND (reference sequence). Trimming took 4 bases from V and 0 from J; bases not matched to a gene: 5. CDR3 length: 15 residues. The CDR3 sequence: CASSKRGQASYEQYF. The CDR3 DNA reads as TGTGCCAGTAGTAAAAGGGGACAGGCCTCCTACGAGCAGTACTTC.

This chain connects TRBV6-5 to TRBJ1-3, with D perhaps matching TRBD1 (6 bases). CDR1 MNHEY and CDR2 SVGAGI come from the germline V gene. This CDR3 has 14 amino acids. Trimming cost V 8 bases and J 16 bases, with 27 bases left between them. The CDR3 region is CASGTGTSGSLGYF. The CDR3, as DNA: TGTGCCAGCGGAACCGGGACATCCGGATCTCTCGGCTATTTT.

The chain uses TRBV5-4 and TRBJ1-2; D is ambiguous. Per the germline V gene, CDR1 is SGHNT and CDR2 is YYREEE (reference sequence). V lost 0 bases, J lost 1 base, and 13 bases lay in between. There are 16 residues in the CDR3. The CDR3 here is CASSLDPSLINYGYTF. The CDR3 DNA sequence: TGTGCCAGCAGCTTGGACCCGAGCTTAATTAACTATGGCTACACCTTC.

The J gene is TRBJ2-5, the V gene TRBV4-1, with D uncertain. This CDR3 spans 17 amino acids. Germline V gene lookup returns CDR1 MGHRA and CDR2 YSYEKL. V lost 5 bases, J lost 1 base, and 20 bases lay in between. In nucleotides, the CDR3 is TGCGCCAGCAGCTTTGTGGGGTCGATCTATACCCAAGAGACCCAGTACTTC. Protein: CASSFVGSIYTQETQYF.

This clone was observed a few times. The rearrangement uses TRBV9 and TRBJ1-2; TRBD1 agrees at 10 bases. With 0 bases clipped from V and 5 bases from J, the junction kept 7 bases outside the gene matches. The CDR3 is 16 residues long. The germline V gene has CDR1 SGDLS and CDR2 YYNGEE. The DNA for the CDR3 is TGTGCCAGCAGCGTAGATGATTTGGGACAGGGGTATGGCTACACCTTC. Translating gives CASSVDDLGQGYGYTF.

This chain joins TRBV27 and TRBJ2-7, with D perhaps TRBD2 (5 bases). Germline V lookup: CDR1 MNHEY, CDR2 SMNVEV (reference sequence). The V end lost 4 bases, the J end lost 7 bases, and 11 bases lay between the germline ends. The CDR3 consists of 12 residues. CDR3 sequence (DNA): TGTGCCAGCAGTTCCTTCGAGGGAGAGCAGTACTTC. This codes for CASSSFEGEQYF.